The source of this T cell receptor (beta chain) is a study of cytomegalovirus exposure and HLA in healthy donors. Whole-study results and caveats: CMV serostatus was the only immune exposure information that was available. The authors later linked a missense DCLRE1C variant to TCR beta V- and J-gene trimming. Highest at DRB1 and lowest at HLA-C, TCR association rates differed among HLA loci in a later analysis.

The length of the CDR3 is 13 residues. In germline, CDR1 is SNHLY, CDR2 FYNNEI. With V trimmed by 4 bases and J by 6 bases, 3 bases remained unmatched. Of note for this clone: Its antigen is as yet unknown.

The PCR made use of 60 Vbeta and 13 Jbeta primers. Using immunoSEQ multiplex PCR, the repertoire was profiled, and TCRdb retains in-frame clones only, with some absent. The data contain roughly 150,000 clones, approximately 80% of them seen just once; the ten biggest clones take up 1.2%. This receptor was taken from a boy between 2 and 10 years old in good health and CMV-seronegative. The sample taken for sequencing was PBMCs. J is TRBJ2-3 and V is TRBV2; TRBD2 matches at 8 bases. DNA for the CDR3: TGTGCCAGCAGTGGCCGGACTAGCGATACGCAGTATTTT. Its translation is CASSGRTSDTQYF.